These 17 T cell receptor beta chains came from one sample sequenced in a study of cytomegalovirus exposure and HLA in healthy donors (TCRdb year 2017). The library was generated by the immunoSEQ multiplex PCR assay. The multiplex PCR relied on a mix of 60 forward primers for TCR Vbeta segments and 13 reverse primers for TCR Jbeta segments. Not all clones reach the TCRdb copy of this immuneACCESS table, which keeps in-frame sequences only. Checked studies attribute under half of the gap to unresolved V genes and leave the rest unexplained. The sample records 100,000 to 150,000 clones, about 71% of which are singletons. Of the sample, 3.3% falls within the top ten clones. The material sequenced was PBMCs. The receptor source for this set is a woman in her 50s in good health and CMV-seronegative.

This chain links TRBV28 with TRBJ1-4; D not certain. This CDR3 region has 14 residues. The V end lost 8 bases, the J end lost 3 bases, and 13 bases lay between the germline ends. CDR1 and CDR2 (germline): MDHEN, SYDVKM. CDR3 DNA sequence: TGTGCCAGCTGCTGCGCCCCCGCTAATGAAAAACTGTTTTTT. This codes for CASCCAPANEKLFF.

CDR3: CASSPGGRRNTEAFF. The CDR3 nucleotides read TGTGCCAGCAGCCCAGGGGGGCGGAGGAACACTGAAGCTTTCTTT. The chain joins TRBV7-2 to TRBJ1-1, with TRBD1 matching 7 bases. Unmatched junction bases numbered 7, after V lost 5 bases and J lost 1 base. There are 15 residues in the CDR3. Germline CDR1 and CDR2: SGHTA and FQGNSA.

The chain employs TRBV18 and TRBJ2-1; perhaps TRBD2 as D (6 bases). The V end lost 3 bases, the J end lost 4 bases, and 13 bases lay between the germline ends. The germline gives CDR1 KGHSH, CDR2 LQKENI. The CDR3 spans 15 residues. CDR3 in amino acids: CASSPTSGSYNEQFF. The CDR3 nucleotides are TGTGCCAGCTCACCTACCAGCGGGTCTTACAATGAGCAGTTCTTC.

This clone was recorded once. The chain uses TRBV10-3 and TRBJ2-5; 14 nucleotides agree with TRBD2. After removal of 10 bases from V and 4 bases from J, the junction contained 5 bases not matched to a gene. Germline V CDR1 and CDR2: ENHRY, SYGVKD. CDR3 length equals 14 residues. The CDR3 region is CATGLAGVGETQYF. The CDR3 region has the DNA TGTGCCACGGGACTAGCGGGAGTCGGAGAGACCCAGTACTTC.

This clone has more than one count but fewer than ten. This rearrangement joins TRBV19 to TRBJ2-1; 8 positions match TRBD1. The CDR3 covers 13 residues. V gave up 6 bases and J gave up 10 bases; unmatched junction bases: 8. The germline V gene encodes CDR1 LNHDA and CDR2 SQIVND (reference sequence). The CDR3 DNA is TGTGCCAGTAGCGTTGACAGGGGCCTAGAGCAGTTCTTC. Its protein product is CASSVDRGLEQFF.

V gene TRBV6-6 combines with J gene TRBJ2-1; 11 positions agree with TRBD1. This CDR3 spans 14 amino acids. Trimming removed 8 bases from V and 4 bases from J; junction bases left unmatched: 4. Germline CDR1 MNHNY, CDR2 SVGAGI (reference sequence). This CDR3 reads CASGGTGGYNEQFF. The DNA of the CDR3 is TGTGCCAGCGGGGGGACAGGGGGTTACAATGAGCAGTTCTTC.

This chain's CDR3 is CASSKPSQWSNEQFF. In DNA form, the CDR3 reads TGTGCCAGCAGTAAACCTTCTCAGTGGTCCAATGAGCAGTTCTTC. V and J are TRBV28 and TRBJ2-1; D unresolved. Germline loops: CDR1 MDHEN, CDR2 SYDVKM. This CDR3 comprises 15 residues. V lost 5 bases and J 6 bases, leaving 17 bases between the germline ends.

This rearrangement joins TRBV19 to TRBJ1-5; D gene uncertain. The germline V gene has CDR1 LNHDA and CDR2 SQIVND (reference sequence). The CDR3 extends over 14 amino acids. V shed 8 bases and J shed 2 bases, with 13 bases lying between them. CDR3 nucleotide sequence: TGTGCCAGTGCTACCTGGTCGGGCAATCAGCCCCAGCATTTT. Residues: CASATWSGNQPQHF. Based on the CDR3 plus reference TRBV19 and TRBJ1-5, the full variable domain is DGGITQSPKYLFRKEGQNVTLSCEQNLNHDAMYWYRQDPGQGLRLIYYSQIVNDFQKGDIAEGYSVSREKKESFPLTVTSAQKNPTAFYLCASATWSGNQPQHFGDGTRLSIL.

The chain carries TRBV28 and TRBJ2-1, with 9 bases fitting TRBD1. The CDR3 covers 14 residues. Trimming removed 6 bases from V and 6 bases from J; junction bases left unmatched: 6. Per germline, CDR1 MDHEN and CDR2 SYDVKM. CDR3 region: CASRATGGFNEQFF. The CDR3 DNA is TGTGCCAGCAGGGCGACAGGGGGGTTCAATGAGCAGTTCTTC. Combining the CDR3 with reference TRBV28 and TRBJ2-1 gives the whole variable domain DVKVTQSSRYLVKRTGEKVFLECVQDMDHENMFWYRQDPGLGLRLIYFSYDVKMKEKGDIPEGYSVSREKKERFSLILESASTNQTSMYLCASRATGGFNEQFFGPGTRLTVL.

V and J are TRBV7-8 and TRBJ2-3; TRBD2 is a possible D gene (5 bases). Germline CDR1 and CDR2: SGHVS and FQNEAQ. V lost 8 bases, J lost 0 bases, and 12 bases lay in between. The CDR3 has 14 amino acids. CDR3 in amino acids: CASERVPSTDTQYF. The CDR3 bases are TGTGCCAGCGAGAGGGTTCCTAGCACAGATACGCAGTATTTT.

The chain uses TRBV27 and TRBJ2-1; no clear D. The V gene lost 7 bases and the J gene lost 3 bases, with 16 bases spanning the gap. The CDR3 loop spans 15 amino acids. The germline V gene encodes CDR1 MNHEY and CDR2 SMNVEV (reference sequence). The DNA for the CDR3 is TGTGCCAGCAACAACCCCCAGACAAGCTACAATGAGCAGTTCTTC. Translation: CASNNPQTSYNEQFF.

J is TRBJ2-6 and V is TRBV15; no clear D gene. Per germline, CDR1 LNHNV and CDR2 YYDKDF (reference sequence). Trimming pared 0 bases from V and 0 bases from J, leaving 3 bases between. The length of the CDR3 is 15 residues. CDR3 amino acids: CATSRDNSGANVLTF. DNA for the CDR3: TGTGCCACCAGCAGAGACAACTCTGGGGCCAACGTCCTGACTTTC.

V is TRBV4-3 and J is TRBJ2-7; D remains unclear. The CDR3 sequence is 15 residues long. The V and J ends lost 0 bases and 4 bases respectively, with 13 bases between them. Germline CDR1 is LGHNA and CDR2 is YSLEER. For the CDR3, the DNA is TGCGCCAGCAGCCAAGACAATGCCCGCGAATACGAGCAGTACTTC. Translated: CASSQDNAREYEQYF.

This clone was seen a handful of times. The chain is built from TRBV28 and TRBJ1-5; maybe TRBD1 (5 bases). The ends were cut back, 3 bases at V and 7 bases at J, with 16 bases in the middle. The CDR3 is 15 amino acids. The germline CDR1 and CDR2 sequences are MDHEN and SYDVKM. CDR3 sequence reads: CASSFPGDPRQPQHF. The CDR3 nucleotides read TGTGCCAGCAGTTTCCCGGGGGACCCAAGGCAGCCCCAGCATTTT.

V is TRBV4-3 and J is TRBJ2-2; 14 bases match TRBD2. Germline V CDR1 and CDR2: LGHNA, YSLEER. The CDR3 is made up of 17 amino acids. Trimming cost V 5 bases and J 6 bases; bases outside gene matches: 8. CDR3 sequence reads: CASSSPGLAGASGELFF. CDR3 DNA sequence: TGCGCCAGCAGCTCCCCGGGACTAGCGGGAGCGTCCGGGGAGCTGTTTTTT.

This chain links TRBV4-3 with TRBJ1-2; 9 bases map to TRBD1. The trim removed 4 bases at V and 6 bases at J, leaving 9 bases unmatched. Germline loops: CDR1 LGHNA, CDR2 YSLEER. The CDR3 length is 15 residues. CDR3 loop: CASSLDRGSLDGYTF. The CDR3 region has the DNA TGCGCCAGCAGCCTAGACAGGGGGAGTCTTGATGGCTACACCTTC.

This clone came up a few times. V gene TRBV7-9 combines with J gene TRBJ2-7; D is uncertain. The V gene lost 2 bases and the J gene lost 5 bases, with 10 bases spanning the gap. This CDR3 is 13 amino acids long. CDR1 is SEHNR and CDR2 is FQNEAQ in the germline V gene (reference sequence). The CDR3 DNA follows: TGTGCCAGCAGCTTATTTATCCCCCACGAGCAGTACTTC. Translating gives CASSLFIPHEQYF.